The 30 T cell receptor beta chains given below trace back to one sample, sequenced in a study of blood T cells in healthy people across ages. Sample-barcoded 5' priming and a J-beta primer mix drove a second PCR of roughly 7 to 11 cycles. TCRdb reprocessed the 5' RACE reads with MiXCR, giving one entry per CDR3 protein. The repertoire has 600,000 or so distinct CDR3 sequences, approximately 21% of them found once; the top ten carry roughly 3.6%. The material sequenced was blood. The receptors here all came from a man in his 70s in good health.

There are a few counts of this clonotype. The V gene is TRBV29-1, the J gene TRBJ2-3; D is unclear. The CDR3 is 12 residues long. V was cut by 4 bases and J by 0 bases, with 5 bases left in between. CDR1 is SQVTM, CDR2 ANQGSEA, per germline. CDR3 loop: CSVAHSTDTQYF. CDR3 coding DNA: TGCAGCGTTGCCCATAGCACAGATACGCAGTATTTT.

The chain recombines TRBV21-1 with TRBJ2-1; whether TRBD2, the table's D call, matches the DNA was not checked. TRBV21-1 is a pseudogene. CDR3 size: 17 residues. The chain's CDR3 is CASNPSGGTSGEGEQFF. As DNA, the CDR3 is TGTGCCAGCAACCCCTCGGGCGGGACTAGCGGGGAGGGGGAGCAGTTCTTC.

The table lists this clonotype with many counts. The chain uses TRBV10-3 and TRBJ2-1; D unresolved. Trimming removed 0 bases from V and 1 base from J, with 7 bases in between. Germline V gene lookup returns CDR1 ENHRY and CDR2 SYGVKD. This CDR3 comprises 15 residues. The CDR3 DNA follows: TGTGCCATCAGTGAGTCTTCTGAATCCTACAATGAGCAGTTCTTC. Protein: CAISESSESYNEQFF.

This clonotype was found a few times. The gene calls are TRBV28 and TRBJ1-5; TRBD1 matches at 11 bases. The V segment lost 6 bases and the J segment 4 bases; nucleotides outside the gene matches: 5. From germline, CDR1 is MDHEN and CDR2 SYDVKM. The CDR3 has 15 amino acids. The CDR3 is CASSLDRGRNQPQHF. As DNA, the CDR3 is TGTGCCAGCAGCTTGGACAGGGGGCGGAATCAGCCCCAGCATTTT.

This clonotype was picked up a small number of times. This rearrangement joins TRBV30 to TRBJ1-1; D not resolved. The germline V gene encodes CDR1 GTSNPN and CDR2 SVGIG (reference sequence). The CDR3 length is 12 residues. Trimming pared 0 bases from V and 9 bases from J, leaving 11 bases between. Written as DNA, the CDR3 is TGTGCCTGGAGTGTCGCAGTGGGAAAAGCTTTCTTT. Translated: CAWSVAVGKAFF.

A remark on this clonotype: Its ends do not fully match the called genes, so a read error is possible. This sequence joins TRBV7-6 and TRBJ2-5; 8 bases are shared with TRBD1. The germline gives CDR1 SGHVS, CDR2 FNYEAQ. The CDR3 sequence is 15 residues long. CDR3 DNA: TGTGCCAGCAGCTTAGCTGACAGGGGCCAAGAGACCCAGTATTTC. It codes for CASSLADRGQETQYF.

This clonotype was recorded a few times. The rearrangement uses TRBV12-5 and TRBJ2-5; no definite D call. The germline V and J ends were trimmed by 2 bases and 4 bases, with 11 bases remaining between them. The CDR3 has 14 residues. Germline lookup yields CDR1 LGHNT and CDR2 FRNRAP. In DNA, the CDR3 is TGTGCTAGTGGTTTGACTGCGAGATCAGAGACCCAGTACTTC. This translates into CASGLTARSETQYF.

This sequence joins TRBV28 and TRBJ2-4; perhaps D is TRBD1 or TRBD2 (6 bases each). CDR3 length: 16 amino acids. V shed 6 bases and J shed 0 bases, with 15 bases lying between them. Looked up from germline, CDR1 is MDHEN and CDR2 is SYDVKM. DNA of the CDR3: TGTGCCAGCAGCCGCGGGACACTCTTAGCCAAAAACATTCAGTACTTC. It translates to CASSRGTLLAKNIQYF.

The chain has TRBV5-1 and TRBJ2-3, with TRBD2 matching 10 bases. The trim removed 2 bases at V and 0 bases at J, leaving 6 bases unmatched. This CDR3 spans 17 amino acids. Germline V gene data show CDR1 as SGHRS and CDR2 as YFSETQ. The CDR3 sequence: CASSFVAAGGSTDTQYF. CDR3 DNA: TGCGCCAGCAGCTTTGTTGCAGCGGGAGGGAGCACAGATACGCAGTATTTT.

This clonotype was seen only a few times. The chain recombines TRBV27 with TRBJ1-2; possibly TRBD1 for D (6 bases). The V and J ends lost 6 bases and 7 bases respectively, with 12 bases between them. The CDR3 loop spans 12 amino acids. CDR1 and CDR2 from the germline V gene are MNHEY and SMNVEV (reference sequence). The CDR3 sequence is CASSPTGFGYTF. CDR3 coding DNA: TGTGCCAGCAGCCCTACAGGGTTTGGCTACACCTTC.

V is TRBV13 and J is TRBJ2-5; TRBD2 aligns across 12 bases. Germline V gives CDR1 PRHDT, CDR2 FYEKMQ (reference sequence). The CDR3 contains 14 residues. Trimming at V came to 7 bases and at J to 3 bases, leaving 3 bases not matched to a gene. CDR3: CASKRLAGEETQYF. DNA of the CDR3: TGTGCCAGCAAGAGACTAGCGGGAGAAGAGACCCAGTACTTC.

The rearrangement links TRBV7-2 to TRBJ2-3; 7 bases are a match to TRBD2. The J segment lost 6 bases and the V segment lost 5 bases, leaving 8 bases of the junction unmatched. The CDR3 has 14 amino acids. Germline V lookup: CDR1 SGHTA, CDR2 FQGNSA. CDR3 DNA: TGTGCCAGCAGCCCACATAGACTAGCTGATACGCAGTATTTT. Protein product: CASSPHRLADTQYF.

The chain joins TRBV14 to TRBJ2-3, with 7 bases aligning to TRBD2. The CDR3 spans 14 residues. J was trimmed by 7 bases and V by 4 bases; bases with no gene match: 8. Germline-derived CDR1 and CDR2 are SGHDN and FVKESK. Written as DNA, the CDR3 is TGTGCCAGCAGCCCGGGGGGAGAAGGAAATACGCAGTATTTT. Translating it yields CASSPGGEGNTQYF.

This clonotype appeared a few times. This rearrangement joins TRBV27 to TRBJ2-5; D ambiguous. The V end lost 2 bases, the J end lost 11 bases, and 18 bases lay between the germline ends. The germline V gene encodes CDR1 MNHEY and CDR2 SMNVEV (reference sequence). This CDR3 has 14 amino acids. CDR3 residues: CASSLKGGNDKQYF. CDR3 in DNA: TGTGCCAGCAGTTTAAAAGGTGGCAACGACAAGCAGTACTTC.

The chain joins TRBV18 to TRBJ1-2, with 8 bases aligning to TRBD1. This CDR3 spans 15 amino acids. Germline CDR1 and CDR2: KGHSH and LQKENI. Losses at the gene ends were 2 bases for V and 6 bases for J; bases not matched to a gene: 8. CDR3 nucleotides: TGTGCCAGCTCACCAAGCCGGACAGGGCTTGATGGCTACACCTTC. Amino acid sequence: CASSPSRTGLDGYTF.

This clonotype was seen a handful of times. The chain joins TRBV5-4 to TRBJ1-1; D might be TRBD1 (5 bases). V shed 0 bases and J shed 0 bases, with 9 bases lying between them. Germline V gene data show CDR1 as SGHNT and CDR2 as YYREEE (reference sequence). The CDR3 extends over 15 amino acids. CDR3 nucleotide sequence: TGTGCCAGCAGCTTGGGGGGGGATTTGAACACTGAAGCTTTCTTT. It yields the protein CASSLGGDLNTEAFF.

This clonotype appeared a few times. This chain links TRBV3-1 with TRBJ2-1, with 14 bases aligning to TRBD2. Losses at the gene ends were 6 bases for V and 0 bases for J; bases not matched to a gene: 13. Germline lookup yields CDR1 LGHDT and CDR2 YNNKEL (reference sequence). CDR3 length equals 20 residues. CDR3 nucleotide sequence: TGTGCCAGCAGTCGGGATGGACTAGCGGGAGGTCAGAGCTCCTACAATGAGCAGTTCTTC. This gives the protein CASSRDGLAGGQSSYNEQFF.

This clonotype was seen a handful of times. The V gene is TRBV20-1, the J gene TRBJ2-3, with 15 nucleotides matching TRBD2. J was trimmed by 3 bases and V by 6 bases; bases with no gene match: 7. The CDR3 runs to 16 residues. Germline CDR1 and CDR2: DFQATT and SNEGSKA (reference sequence). CDR3 coding DNA: TGCAGTGCGCCGGGACTAGCGGGAGGTCTGACAGATACGCAGTATTTT. Translated, it gives CSAPGLAGGLTDTQYF.

The chain is built from TRBV27 and TRBJ2-3; TRBD1 matches at 8 bases. This CDR3 is 13 amino acids long. V dropped 7 bases and J dropped 1; count of bases not matched to a gene: 1. Germline V lookup: CDR1 MNHEY, CDR2 SMNVEV (reference sequence). The CDR3, as DNA: TGTGCCAGCAAGGACAGGGGCACAGATACGCAGTATTTT. It encodes CASKDRGTDTQYF.

The chain links TRBV7-3 to TRBJ2-5; TRBD2 agrees at 11 bases. The CDR3 extends over 16 amino acids. V was clipped by 0 bases and J by 2 bases; unmatched bases: 2. Germline CDR1 reads SGHTA; CDR2 reads FQGTGA. CDR3 protein: CASSLTGTSGQETQYF. The CDR3 DNA is TGTGCCAGCAGCTTAACCGGGACTAGCGGACAAGAGACCCAGTACTTC.

This chain uses TRBV10-3 with TRBJ2-5, with 13 positions matching TRBD2. Trimming removed 3 bases from V and 11 bases from J; junction bases left unmatched: 9. The CDR3 length is 15 residues. The germline V gene encodes CDR1 ENHRY and CDR2 SYGVKD. As DNA, the CDR3 is TGTGCCATCAGTGAAGGACTAGCGGGAGAAATTGAGCAGTACTTC. It yields the protein CAISEGLAGEIEQYF.

This clonotype was counted a few times. This chain links TRBV18 with TRBJ1-1; D not resolved. Trimming pared 2 bases from V and 0 bases from J, leaving 7 bases between. The length of the CDR3 is 14 residues. The germline V gene encodes CDR1 KGHSH and CDR2 LQKENI. The CDR3 DNA reads TGTGCCAGCTCACCAAACGGTGTGAACACTGAAGCTTTCTTT. Residues: CASSPNGVNTEAFF.

The chain joins TRBV2 to TRBJ2-4; D may be TRBD1 (6 bases). The V gene lost 4 bases and the J gene lost 3 bases, with 16 bases spanning the gap. Germline V gene data show CDR1 as SNHLY and CDR2 as FYNNEI. The CDR3 extends over 16 amino acids. CDR3 bases: TGTGCCAGCAGTGCTTTACAGGGATACGACAAAAACATTCAGTACTTC. Its translation is CASSALQGYDKNIQYF.

The chain combines TRBV25-1 with TRBJ2-7, with D unclear. The V gene's germline CDR1 is MGHDK and CDR2 SYGVNS. The V and J ends lost 2 bases and 2 bases respectively, with 7 bases between them. CDR3 size: 13 residues. This chain's CDR3 is CASSEDGPYEQYF. CDR3 bases: TGTGCCAGCAGTGAAGACGGTCCCTACGAGCAGTACTTC.

Only a few counts were recorded for this clonotype. In DNA, the CDR3 is TGTGCCAGCAGTTACTCAGAAATCCAAGAGACCCAGTACTTC. It yields the protein CASSYSEIQETQYF. The chain joins TRBV6-6 to TRBJ2-5; D unclear. This CDR3 contains 14 residues. Trimming removed 0 bases at V and 1 base at J, with 6 bases between. Per the germline V gene, CDR1 is MNHNY and CDR2 is SVGAGI (reference sequence).

This clonotype has more than one count but fewer than ten. The V and J genes are TRBV7-9 and TRBJ2-2; D is undetermined. The length of the CDR3 is 14 residues. The germline V and J ends were trimmed by 5 bases and 5 bases, with 12 bases remaining between them. The germline V gene encodes CDR1 SEHNR and CDR2 FQNEAQ (reference sequence). The CDR3 DNA reads TGTGCCAGCAGCCCGCCTGGGTGGACCGGGGAGCTGTTTTTT. Encoded protein: CASSPPGWTGELFF.

This clonotype occurred a few times. The rearrangement links TRBV18 to TRBJ2-1; maybe TRBD1 (6 bases). CDR1 is KGHSH, CDR2 LQKENI, per germline. With 2 bases removed from V and 0 bases from J, the gap between germline ends came to 14 bases. The CDR3 sequence is 17 residues long. CDR3 region: CASSPSTGSGSYNEQFF. For the CDR3, the DNA is TGTGCCAGCTCACCAAGCACAGGGTCGGGCTCCTACAATGAGCAGTTCTTC.

In its sample, this clonotype was seen a few times. The chain is built from TRBV4-1 and TRBJ1-4; D is ambiguous. Trimming took off 0 bases at V and 7 bases at J, with 9 bases between the two ends. This CDR3 region has 14 residues. Germline V gene lookup returns CDR1 MGHRA and CDR2 YSYEKL. The CDR3 nucleotides read TGCGCCAGCAGCCAAGAGCGGAGCGGTGAAAAACTGTTTTTT. Its translation is CASSQERSGEKLFF.

This clonotype was seen a handful of times. This rearrangement joins TRBV5-5 to TRBJ2-3, with D perhaps TRBD1 or TRBD2 (6 bases each). With 5 bases removed from V and 2 bases from J, the gap between germline ends came to 15 bases. The CDR3 runs to 15 residues. CDR1 and CDR2 from the germline V gene are SGHKS and YYEKEE (reference sequence). CDR3 sequence reads: CASRPEGVPTDTQYF. DNA of the CDR3: TGTGCCAGCAGGCCGGAGGGGGTCCCCACAGATACGCAGTATTTT.

In this sample, this clonotype turned up many times. This chain uses TRBV28 with TRBJ2-7; a weak D match, TRBD2 (5 bases). Germline values: CDR1 MDHEN, CDR2 SYDVKM. The ends were cut back, 8 bases at V and 0 bases at J, with 26 bases in the middle. CDR3 size: 18 residues. DNA for the CDR3: TGTGCCAGCTCCTCCCCCCTAGCCAAGCGGAACCCCTCCTACGAGCAGTACTTC. Residues: CASSSPLAKRNPSYEQYF.